This TCR beta chain was sequenced during a study of cytomegalovirus exposure and HLA in healthy donors. Study details: Of around 400 genotyped donors, about 81% grouped in the Caucasian-associated ancestry cluster. General observations from the study: Upon later analysis, HLA-associated TCR beta chains proved more clonally expanded than other, equally common chains. Many donors shared some public TCRs, even though most TCR sequences were rare.

Germline V gene data show CDR1 as LNHDA and CDR2 as SQIVND (reference sequence). V gave up 8 bases and J gave up 8 bases; unmatched junction bases: 12. The CDR3 is 15 amino acids. It was with 60 Vbeta and 13 Jbeta primers that the PCR ran. TCRdb's copy holds only in-frame clones and misses some; the assay was immunoSEQ multiplex PCR. The sample lists some 120,000 clones; 80% to 85% were seen once. Comment on this clone: Antigen unknown.

Sample: PBMCs. This chain joins TRBV19 and TRBJ2-1; 10 positions agree with TRBD2. This clonotype originated in a human donor in good health. This CDR3 reads CASERTSGAVDEQFF. The CDR3 region has the DNA TGTGCCAGTGAGCGGACTAGCGGCGCCGTTGATGAGCAGTTCTTC.